The 23 T cell receptor beta chains listed next were all sequenced from one sample in a study of shared clonotypes between healthy human individuals. This table comes from immunoSEQ multiplex PCR, and its TCRdb copy is limited to in-frame clones, with some not included. The data contain about 1 million clones, about 76% of them singletons. Sequenced material: memory CD4+ T cells sorted from blood. Subset given: CD45RA-negative fraction. These receptors originate from a man in his late teens or twenties in good health.

This chain uses TRBV7-3 with TRBJ2-1, with 12 bases lining up with TRBD1. The J segment lost 6 bases and the V segment lost 2 bases, leaving 8 bases of the junction unmatched. This CDR3 comprises 17 residues. In germline, CDR1 is SGHTA, CDR2 FQGTGA. CDR3 loop: CASSLSRDRGRGNEQFF. The CDR3 DNA sequence: TGTGCCAGCAGCTTATCCAGGGACAGGGGGCGCGGCAATGAGCAGTTCTTC.

The chain recombines TRBV6-1 with TRBJ2-2; 7 bases are shared with TRBD1. The CDR3 covers 14 residues. CDR1 MNHNS and CDR2 SASEGT come from the germline V gene. The CDR3 loop reads CAVPGQTNTGELFF. The CDR3, as DNA: TGTGCTGTTCCGGGACAGACGAACACCGGGGAGCTGTTTTTT.

The V call is TRBV9, the J call TRBJ2-3; 10 bases fit TRBD2. The germline V gene encodes CDR1 SGDLS and CDR2 YYNGEE. This CDR3 comprises 17 residues. V trimming: 0 bases; J trimming: 1 base; junction bases outside the gene matches: 5. The CDR3: CASSVALAGGRTDTQYF. CDR3 coding DNA: TGTGCCAGCAGCGTAGCATTAGCGGGGGGCCGCACAGATACGCAGTATTTT.

This chain uses TRBV9 with TRBJ1-3; 12 nucleotides align to TRBD1. In germline, CDR1 is SGDLS, CDR2 YYNGEE. This CDR3 contains 18 residues. V lost 3 bases and J lost 5; bases outside the gene matches: 12. CDR3 nucleotides: TGTGCCAGCAGCGGTTCCGGGACAGGGGGCTTTTCTAGAAACACCATATATTTT. The encoded protein is CASSGSGTGGFSRNTIYF.

In this sample, this clone turned up once. The genes are TRBV6-5 and TRBJ1-6; tentative D call: TRBD1 (5 bases). CDR1 and CDR2 from the germline V gene are MNHEY and SVGAGI. With 6 bases removed from V and 7 bases from J, the gap between germline ends came to 13 bases. The CDR3 sequence is 14 residues long. The CDR3 DNA reads TGTGCCAGCAGGCAATCGGGGGGGAATTCACCCCTCCACTTT. Amino acid sequence: CASRQSGGNSPLHF.

This clone came up a few times. CDR3 sequence (DNA): TGTGCCAGCAGCGCCGACCTGGGACTAGCGGGGGCCGTCCGGTTCTTC. Residues: CASSADLGLAGAVRFF. This chain connects TRBV9 to TRBJ2-1; 14 positions match TRBD2. V lost 3 bases to trimming and J lost 15 bases; unmatched junction nucleotides: 14. This CDR3 comprises 16 residues. Germline V gene lookup returns CDR1 SGDLS and CDR2 YYNGEE.

This clone was picked up one time. The chain recombines TRBV11-2 with TRBJ2-4; 7 bases line up with TRBD1. This CDR3 has 13 residues. V lost 4 bases and J lost 5; bases outside the gene matches: 2. The germline V gene encodes CDR1 SGHAT and CDR2 FQNNGV. The CDR3 is CASSSDRQNIQYF. Written as DNA, the CDR3 is TGTGCCAGCAGCTCGGACAGGCAAAACATTCAGTACTTC. Full variable domain (rest looked up from reference TRBV11-2 and TRBJ2-4): EAGVAQSPRYKIIEKRQSVAFWCNPISGHATLYWYQQILGQGPKLLIQFQNNGVVDDSQLPKDRFSAERLKGVDSTLKIQPAKLEDSAVYLCASSSDRQNIQYFGAGTRLSVL.

The rearrangement joins TRBV18 to TRBJ2-2, with TRBD1 matching over 9 bases. The CDR3 is 14 amino acids. CDR1 and CDR2 from the germline V gene are KGHSH and LQKENI. J gave up 6 bases and V 1 base, and 0 bases lay outside the gene matches. CDR3 coding DNA: TGTGCCAGCTCACCACGGACAGGGGCCGGGGAGCTGTTTTTT. This codes for CASSPRTGAGELFF. Full variable domain (missing parts from reference TRBV18 and TRBJ2-2): NAGVMQNPRHLVRRRGQEARLRCSPMKGHSHVYWYRQLPEEGLKFMVYLQKENIIDESGMPKERFSAEFPKEGPSILRIQQVVRGDSAAYFCASSPRTGAGELFFGEGSRLTVL.

The CDR3 coding sequence is TGCAGCGGGGGAAGCTACGAGCAGTACTTC. Translated, it gives CSGGSYEQYF. This rearrangement joins TRBV29-1 to TRBJ2-7; D is unclear. Germline V gene sequence: CDR1 SQVTM, CDR2 ANQGSEA. Trimming took off 7 bases at V and 3 bases at J, with 7 bases between the two ends. The CDR3 runs 10 residues.

The V call is TRBV7-9, the J call TRBJ2-1; D not certain. This CDR3 has 15 amino acids. The ends were cut back, 2 bases at V and 0 bases at J, with 8 bases in the middle. Per the germline V gene, CDR1 is SEHNR and CDR2 is FQNEAQ (reference sequence). Here the CDR3 reads CASSLSQSSYNEQFF. The CDR3, as DNA: TGTGCCAGCAGCTTATCCCAGAGCTCCTACAATGAGCAGTTCTTC.

The chain uses TRBV5-5 and TRBJ2-5, with a tentative D call TRBD2 (6 bases). The V gene lost 0 bases and the J gene lost 5 bases, with 14 bases spanning the gap. Germline lookup yields CDR1 SGHKS and CDR2 YYEKEE (reference sequence). The CDR3 is made up of 15 amino acids. The CDR3 loop is CASSLEAGYGETQYF. CDR3 coding DNA: TGTGCCAGCAGCTTGGAGGCGGGGTACGGGGAGACCCAGTACTTC.

V and J are TRBV15 and TRBJ1-5; D ambiguous. V was cut by 5 bases and J by 6 bases, with 14 bases left in between. Germline CDR1 and CDR2: LNHNV and YYDKDF (reference sequence). The CDR3 loop spans 14 amino acids. CDR3 sequence: CATSPTGSRQPQHF. The CDR3, as DNA: TGTGCCACCAGCCCGACGGGGAGTCGTCAGCCCCAGCATTTT.

The chain links TRBV5-1 to TRBJ2-2, with no clear D. Trimming pared 1 base from V and 2 bases from J, leaving 12 bases between. Germline CDR1 SGHRS, CDR2 YFSETQ. This CDR3 has 16 amino acids. CDR3 amino acids: CASSLLASTNTGELFF. For the CDR3, the DNA is TGCGCCAGCAGCTTGTTGGCCAGTACAAACACCGGGGAGCTGTTTTTT.

The chain carries TRBV18 and TRBJ2-7; D is unresolved. V was clipped by 2 bases and J by 3 bases, with 14 bases between them. Germline CDR1 is KGHSH and CDR2 is LQKENI. The CDR3 loop spans 15 amino acids. The CDR3 bases are TGTGCCAGCTCACCATTTGCAGCAGTTGACTACGAGCAGTACTTC. Amino acids: CASSPFAAVDYEQYF.

The chain is built from TRBV4-1 and TRBJ1-2; weak D call: TRBD1 (6 bases). The germline gives CDR1 MGHRA, CDR2 YSYEKL. Between the trimmed V and J ends, which lost 2 bases and 7 bases, there was a span of 17 bases. The CDR3 spans 15 residues. The CDR3 coding sequence is TGCGCCAGCAGCCAACTTTGGACAGAAGGAACTGGCTACACCTTC. Translating gives CASSQLWTEGTGYTF.

The chain employs TRBV7-2 and TRBJ2-7; 8 nucleotides match TRBD2. CDR3 length: 15 amino acids. The V segment lost 4 bases and the J segment 3 bases; nucleotides outside the gene matches: 8. Per germline, CDR1 SGHTA and CDR2 FQGNSA. CDR3 in DNA: TGTGCCAGCAGCTCGCAAGCGGGGGAAGTCTACGAGCAGTACTTC. Amino acids: CASSSQAGEVYEQYF.

The genes are TRBV30 and TRBJ1-4, with a possible D match to TRBD1 (6 bases). This CDR3 contains 13 residues. Germline lookup yields CDR1 GTSNPN and CDR2 SVGIG (reference sequence). V was cut by 3 bases and J by 4 bases, with 9 bases left in between. In DNA form, the CDR3 reads TGTGCCTGGAGACAGGGATTTAATGAAAAACTGTTTTTT. Translated: CAWRQGFNEKLFF.

In regard to this clone: The same CDR3 can be traced to other DNA sequences in this sample. This chain uses TRBV6-6 with TRBJ2-6; D is tentatively TRBD1 or TRBD2 (5 bases each). The CDR3 extends over 15 amino acids. Trimming removed 2 bases at V and 0 bases at J, with 5 bases between. Germline CDR1 is MNHNY and CDR2 is SVGAGI (reference sequence). The CDR3 DNA is TGTGCCAGCAGTTACGGGGGCTCTGGGGCCAACGTCCTGACTTTC. This codes for CASSYGGSGANVLTF.

The rearrangement links TRBV6-1 to TRBJ2-5; maybe TRBD1 (6 bases). This CDR3 spans 13 amino acids. In germline, CDR1 is MNHNS, CDR2 SASEGT. V lost 6 bases and J lost 3, with 11 bases in between. The CDR3 coding sequence is TGTGCCAGCAGCCCAACAGGGAAAGAGACCCAGTACTTC. Translating it yields CASSPTGKETQYF.

This chain connects TRBV19 to TRBJ2-2, with TRBD1 identical over 9 bases. The CDR3 consists of 14 residues. CDR1 and CDR2 (germline): LNHDA, SQIVND (reference sequence). After removal of 5 bases from V and 7 bases from J, the junction contained 5 bases not matched to a gene. CDR3 nucleotide sequence: TGTGCCAGTAGTGCACAGGGGGCGGGCGGGGAGCTGTTTTTT. It codes for CASSAQGAGGELFF.

The CDR3 region has the DNA TGTGCCAGCAGGGACAGGGGAATGGCCCAAGAGACCCAGTACTTC. Protein: CASRDRGMAQETQYF. This chain links TRBV6-1 with TRBJ2-5; TRBD1 matches at 9 bases. The CDR3 sequence is 15 residues long. Germline V lookup: CDR1 MNHNS, CDR2 SASEGT. The V gene end was trimmed by 6 bases and the J gene end by 1 base; junction bases not matched to a gene: 6.

This chain uses TRBV5-4 with TRBJ2-7; TRBD2 agrees at 16 bases. Germline V gene sequence: CDR1 SGHNT, CDR2 YYREEE (reference sequence). The CDR3 loop spans 17 amino acids. V was pared by 4 bases and J by 3 bases, with 7 bases of the junction left unmatched. Written as DNA, the CDR3 is TGTGCCAGCAGCCCGGGACTAGCGGGAGGGCTTAGCTACGAGCAGTACTTC. Protein product: CASSPGLAGGLSYEQYF.

This chain uses TRBV30 with TRBJ1-6; 8 nucleotides agree with TRBD1. V lost 4 bases to trimming and J lost 17 bases; unmatched junction nucleotides: 19. Germline-derived CDR1 and CDR2 are GTSNPN and SVGIG (reference sequence). This CDR3 is 15 amino acids long. The CDR3: CAWTRLGTGVEEIHF. The CDR3 region has the DNA TGTGCCTGGACCCGTTTGGGGACAGGCGTGGAAGAAATCCACTTT.